This TCR beta chain originates from a study of cytomegalovirus exposure and HLA in healthy donors (dated by TCRdb to the late 2010s). About the study as a whole: According to a later analysis, one platform produced both the roughly 110 validation repertoires and the 620 or so repertoires of the first cohort. The study combined high-throughput TCR immunosequencing, statistical association of individual TCRs with disease status, and machine learning to predict cytomegalovirus infection status. In addition to the first cohort of 666 subjects, a separate validation cohort of approximately 110 different subjects was used. The aim of the study was to test whether cataloging public T cell receptors could identify signatures of past pathogen exposure. The research as a whole found: It was suggested by the authors that the approach could potentially be generalized to other disease states and immunological phenotypes. In a later analysis, TCRs clustered in the first cohort were found to also tend to co-occur in the 130 or so validation repertoires, with approximately 95% of cluster scores above 0. In both the original and validation cohorts, the classifier was reported to diagnose cytomegalovirus status with high specificity and sensitivity. While some public TCRs were present in many individuals, most TCR sequences turned up only very rarely across donors. A later analysis had no HLA typing for the validation cohort, so co-occurrence there was scored across all 120 or so repertoires. The study listed 150 to 200 TCR beta chains as associated with cytomegalovirus. A few of the identified cytomegalovirus-associated TCR beta chains were confirmed in vitro to be specific for cytomegalovirus antigens.

The library was produced with the immunoSEQ multiplex PCR assay. The study's own analysis went as follows. To diagnose cytomegalovirus status from the catalog of TCR beta chain sequences, a statistical classification framework was built. TCRdb re-hosts the immuneACCESS table, in-frame sequences only. Its copies lack some clones; in the studies checked, an unresolved V gene accounts for under half of them, and the cause for the rest is not known. V, J and clone size are those of that table, while D and trimming were read from the DNA. The sample includes hundreds of thousands of clones, with about 92% observed a single time. Jointly, the top ten make up around 3.3% of the sample. The donors were included in the validation cohort of 130 or so subjects, a group kept apart from the approximately 700-subject first cohort. Comment on this clone: No cognate antigen has been identified for it. Per-nucleotide qualities are absent, and no much larger clonotype sits a single base away.

Sequencing was done on a sample of PBMCs. This sequence originates from a woman in her thirties in good health and CMV-seronegative.

The nucleotides read TGTGCCAGCCGGGTGACAGGGACGGACTATGGCTACACCTTC. The encoded protein is CASRVTGTDYGYTF. This sequence uses TRBV6-1 and TRBJ1-2, with 7 bases aligning to TRBD1. V is trimmed back by 8 bases and J by 3 bases, and the junction contains 9 bases that no gene match accounts for. The germline V gene encodes CDR1 MNHNS and CDR2 SASEGT. Including cysteine and phenylalanine, the CDR3 has 14 amino acids. Solely the CDR3 DNA is kept, with 42 bases framed from the first base.